The 26 T cell receptor beta chains reported below all come from one sample, sequenced in a study of Graves' ophthalmopathy and Graves' hyperthyroidism (dated by TCRdb to the late 2010s). Sequencing was performed on an Illumina HiSeq 2000. For repertoire sequencing, TCR beta CDR3 regions were amplified from RNA transcripts. A first-round RT-PCR used HTBI primers with the Qiagen OneStep RT-PCR kit, followed by a second-round multiplex PCR, size selection and purification. TCRdb reanalyzed the raw reads on its own, using fastp at Q25 for trimming and MiXCR for clone calling, and kept in-frame beta chains. When rows share a CDR3 protein, they turn into one entry using the most common DNA and genes. In all, the sample holds over a million distinct CDR3 sequences, and 36% of those were seen once. The ten most abundant clones make up around 10% of the sample. The sample comprised peripheral blood or thyroid tissue (not recorded which). These TCRs come from an adult man with Graves' hyperthyroidism.

With respect to this clonotype: A much larger clone lies a single base off, so this may be a read error. V usage is TRBV10-3 and J usage is TRBJ1-1; no firm D call. Trimming removed 10 bases at V and 0 bases at J, with 15 bases between. Looked up from germline, CDR1 is ENHRY and CDR2 is SYGVKD. The CDR3 extends over 14 amino acids. CDR3 in amino acids: CASGPNQMNTEAFF. The CDR3 DNA reads as TGTGCCAGCGGTCCCAACCAGATGAACACTGAAGCTTTCTTT.

As concerns this clonotype: A much larger clonotype is one base distant, so this may be a read error. The chain employs TRBV7-9 and TRBJ1-4; D is ambiguous. Germline V gene lookup returns CDR1 SEHNR and CDR2 FQNEAQ (reference sequence). V dropped 0 bases and J dropped 5 bases, with 4 bases sitting between them. The CDR3 contains 13 residues. CDR3 sequence: CASSLAKNEKLFF. The DNA for the CDR3 is TGTGCCAGCAGCTTAGCGAAGAATGAAAAACTGTTTTTT.

Concerning this clonotype itself: One base away lies a much larger clone, so this may be a sequencing read error. Since no conserved phenylalanine or tryptophan closes the CDR3, a read error is the likely cause. V is TRBV7-9 and J is TRBJ1-2, with 7 bases lining up with TRBD1. CDR1 is SEHNR, CDR2 FQNEAQ, per germline (reference sequence). The J segment lost 4 bases and the V segment lost 4 bases, leaving 6 bases of the junction unmatched. This CDR3 has 14 amino acids. The CDR3 region has the DNA TGTGCCAGCAGCTCACTACAGGGGATCTATGGCTACACCCTC. Translating gives CASSSLQGIYGYTL.

This clonotype was picked up a small number of times. CDR3 nucleotide sequence: TGTGCCAGCAAGTCAGGGGGGGAGTGGGGCGAGCAGTACTTC. Its translation is CASKSGGEWGEQYF. The chain couples TRBV2 to TRBJ2-7; D is possibly TRBD1 or TRBD2 (7 bases each). CDR1 is SNHLY, CDR2 FYNNEI, per germline. The CDR3 has 14 residues. Between the trimmed V and J ends, which lost 7 bases and 6 bases, there was a span of 19 bases.

The chain employs TRBV28 and TRBJ2-7; D is uncertain. This CDR3 is 12 amino acids long. Germline values: CDR1 MDHEN, CDR2 SYDVKM. The V and J ends lost 10 bases and 5 bases respectively, with 15 bases between them. The chain's CDR3 is CATHIRRDEQYF. Written as DNA, the CDR3 is TGTGCCACCCACATCAGAAGAGACGAGCAGTACTTC. The variable domain in full, with the rest retrieved from reference TRBV28 and TRBJ2-7, is DVKVTQSSRYLVKRTGEKVFLECVQDMDHENMFWYRQDPGLGLRLIYFSYDVKMKEKGDIPEGYSVSREKKERFSLILESASTNQTSMYLCATHIRRDEQYFGPGTRLTVT.

This clonotype appeared once. The rearrangement links TRBV9 to TRBJ1-5; D gene unclear. CDR3 length: 15 residues. Per germline, CDR1 SGDLS and CDR2 YYNGEE. V was pared by 4 bases and J by 2 bases, with 13 bases between. CDR3 DNA sequence: TGTGCCAGCAGCCAGAGCTGGGAGGGCAATCAGCCCCAGCATTTT. Translation: CASSQSWEGNQPQHF.

The chain joins TRBV5-4 to TRBJ1-4; D is undetermined. Germline CDR1 SGHNT, CDR2 YYREEE (reference sequence). V shed 4 bases and J shed 5 bases, with 9 bases lying between them. CDR3 length: 13 residues. CDR3: CASSANPNEKLFF. Written as DNA, the CDR3 is TGTGCCAGCAGCGCCAACCCGAATGAAAAACTGTTTTTT.

This clonotype has more than one count but fewer than ten. This chain joins TRBV6-6 and TRBJ1-1, with a tentative D call TRBD1 (6 bases). Trimming pared 11 bases from V and 6 bases from J, leaving 22 bases between. This CDR3 is 14 amino acids long. Germline V gives CDR1 MNHNY, CDR2 SVGAGI (reference sequence). For the CDR3, the DNA is TGTGCCCATGCCTCATTAAAGGGGGTCCCTGAAGCTTTCTTT. It yields the protein CAHASLKGVPEAFF.

As to this clonotype: One base away lies a much larger clone, so this may be a sequencing read error. In this CDR3 the conserved last residue, phenylalanine or tryptophan, is missing, so a read error is likely. This chain uses TRBV7-2 with TRBJ1-1; D possibly corresponds to TRBD1 (5 bases). Between the trimmed V and J ends, which lost 8 bases and 8 bases, there was a span of 18 bases. The length of the CDR3 is 13 residues. Germline V lookup: CDR1 SGHTA, CDR2 FQGNSA. For the CDR3, the DNA is TGTGCCAGCCAATTTCCCGCAGGGCCGGAAGCTTTCCTT. Amino acid sequence: CASQFPAGPEAFL.

This clonotype was detected ten times or more. The V and J genes are TRBV2 and TRBJ1-2, with D tentatively TRBD1 (5 bases). V lost 2 bases to trimming and J lost 6 bases, with 19 bases between them. Germline lookup yields CDR1 SNHLY and CDR2 FYNNEI. This CDR3 has 16 residues. In DNA form, the CDR3 reads TGTGCCAGCAGTGAACTTGCAGGGACCGACTTGCATGGCTACACCTTC. Encoded protein: CASSELAGTDLHGYTF.

The CDR3 sequence: CASSIRSPDQPQHF. In DNA, the CDR3 is TGTGCCAGTAGTATCCGGTCTCCCGATCAGCCCCAGCATTTT. The genes are TRBV19 and TRBJ1-5, with no clear D. Germline CDR1 and CDR2: LNHDA and SQIVND (reference sequence). The CDR3 runs to 14 residues. Trimming cost V 3 bases and J 5 bases, with 11 bases left between them. The full variable domain, its missing parts supplied by reference TRBV19 and TRBJ1-5, is DGGITQSPKYLFRKEGQNVTLSCEQNLNHDAMYWYRQDPGQGLRLIYYSQIVNDFQKGDIAEGYSVSREKKESFPLTVTSAQKNPTAFYLCASSIRSPDQPQHFGDGTRLSIL.

This clonotype was seen repeatedly, ten times or more. The chain carries TRBV10-3 and TRBJ1-2; the D gene is possibly TRBD1 (5 bases). The CDR3 is 13 amino acids. V was clipped by 6 bases and J by 4 bases, with 12 bases between them. Germline-derived CDR1 and CDR2 are ENHRY and SYGVKD. The DNA for the CDR3 is TGTGCCATCAGCGAGGGGAGGAGCTATGGCTACACCTTC. Its protein product is CAISEGRSYGYTF.

This clonotype was seen repeatedly, ten times or more. The chain couples TRBV2 to TRBJ2-5; either TRBD1 or TRBD2 may supply D (5 bases each). The V end was cut by 3 bases, the J end by 0 bases, with 11 bases between. This CDR3 has 15 amino acids. CDR1 SNHLY and CDR2 FYNNEI come from the germline V gene. CDR3 sequence reads: CASSDRGHNQETQYF. The CDR3 DNA sequence: TGTGCCAGCAGTGACCGGGGCCACAACCAAGAGACCCAGTACTTC.

This clonotype has a count of ten or more. This chain connects TRBV6-6 to TRBJ1-6, with 7 bases matching TRBD1. There are 14 residues in the CDR3. Germline V gene sequence: CDR1 MNHNY, CDR2 SVGAGI (reference sequence). The trim removed 7 bases at V and 4 bases at J, leaving 4 bases unmatched. The CDR3 region has the DNA TGTGCCAGCACCGCGGGACAGTATAATTCACCCCTCCACTTT. It yields the protein CASTAGQYNSPLHF.

V is TRBV25-1 and J is TRBJ1-6, with a possible D match to TRBD1 (6 bases). Per the germline V gene, CDR1 is MGHDK and CDR2 is SYGVNS. The V end was cut by 5 bases, the J end by 8 bases, with 19 bases between. The CDR3 runs to 16 residues. DNA for the CDR3: TGTGCCAGCAGTCGGGACACCAGGGGAAGGTATTCACCCCTCCACTTT. It encodes CASSRDTRGRYSPLHF.

The V gene is TRBV7-2, the J gene TRBJ2-1, with D perhaps being TRBD1 or TRBD2 (5 bases each). Trimming took 4 bases from V and 5 from J, leaving 9 bases between them. Germline-derived CDR1 and CDR2 are SGHTA and FQGNSA. CDR3 length: 13 amino acids. CDR3 residues: CASSWDGHNEQFF. The CDR3 DNA sequence: TGTGCCAGCAGCTGGGACGGACACAATGAGCAGTTCTTC.

Worth noting for this clonotype: A much larger clone differs from this one at a single base, so this may be a read error. This rearrangement joins TRBV7-9 to TRBJ2-7; D unresolved. The CDR3 is made up of 13 amino acids. CDR1 and CDR2 (germline): SEHNR, FQNEAQ (reference sequence). The CDR3 region is CPSSASNSYEQYF. CDR3 nucleotide sequence: TGTCCCAGCAGCGCCAGTAACTCCTACGAGCAGTACTTC.

This clonotype has a count of ten or more. V gene TRBV19 combines with J gene TRBJ2-7, with D perhaps matching TRBD1 or TRBD2 (6 bases each). Between the trimmed V and J ends, which lost 7 bases and 2 bases, there was a span of 15 bases. Germline loops: CDR1 LNHDA, CDR2 SQIVND (reference sequence). The CDR3 loop spans 14 amino acids. The CDR3: CASKKDSGPYEQYF. The DNA for the CDR3 is TGTGCCAGTAAAAAGGACAGCGGGCCCTACGAGCAGTACTTC.

J is TRBJ2-7 and V is TRBV10-3; perhaps TRBD1 as D (6 bases). The ends were cut back, 6 bases at V and 2 bases at J, with 11 bases in the middle. The CDR3 runs 13 residues. The germline gives CDR1 ENHRY, CDR2 SYGVKD. The CDR3 coding sequence is TGTGCCATCAGCATGACAGGACCCTACGAGCAGTACTTC. Protein sequence: CAISMTGPYEQYF.

This clonotype was found a few times. V and J are TRBV7-8 and TRBJ2-7, with TRBD1 identical over 11 bases. V gave up 3 bases and J gave up 5 bases; unmatched junction bases: 9. CDR1 SGHVS and CDR2 FQNEAQ come from the germline V gene. CDR3 length: 16 amino acids. CDR3 amino acids: CASSLTWTGGSNEQYF. CDR3 DNA sequence: TGTGCCAGCAGCTTGACCTGGACAGGGGGCTCGAACGAGCAGTACTTC. The complete variable domain, with remaining parts taken from reference TRBV7-8 and TRBJ2-7, reads GAGVSQSPRYKVAKRGQDVALRCDPISGHVSLFWYQQALGQGPEFLTYFQNEAQLDKSGLPSDRFFAERPEGSVSTLKIQRTQQEDSAVYLCASSLTWTGGSNEQYFGPGTRLTVT.

This clonotype was picked up a small number of times. The chain couples TRBV4-3 to TRBJ1-1; D remains unclear. The CDR3 is 16 amino acids. V was cut by 0 bases and J by 1 base, with 12 bases left in between. CDR1 and CDR2 from the germline V gene are LGHNA and YSLEER. CDR3 in amino acids: CASSQDSGYSNTEAFF. CDR3 bases: TGCGCCAGCAGCCAAGACTCGGGTTACTCGAACACTGAAGCTTTCTTT.

There are many counts of this clonotype. The chain carries TRBV12-3 or TRBV12-4 and TRBJ1-5; maybe TRBD1 (6 bases). V was trimmed by 5 bases and J by 5 bases, leaving 13 bases between them. CDR3 length: 14 amino acids. In nucleotides, the CDR3 is TGTGCCAGCAGTCGCCAGGGGAATTATCAGCCCCAGCATTTT. Amino acids: CASSRQGNYQPQHF.

This clonotype was recorded many times. The chain employs TRBV2 and TRBJ1-5; perhaps TRBD1 as D (5 bases). Germline values: CDR1 SNHLY, CDR2 FYNNEI. The CDR3 totals 15 residues. The V and J ends lost 2 bases and 0 bases respectively, with 8 bases between them. The CDR3, as DNA: TGTGCCAGCAGTGAATCAGGGCATAGCAATCAGCCCCAGCATTTT. As protein: CASSESGHSNQPQHF.

This clonotype has only a few counts. V and J are TRBV7-9 and TRBJ2-7; D might be TRBD1 or TRBD2, each matching 5 bases. Germline values: CDR1 SEHNR, CDR2 FQNEAQ (reference sequence). V was shortened by 4 bases and J by 7 bases, with 14 bases between the two germline ends. CDR3 length: 13 residues. This chain's CDR3 is CASSWGPQREQYF. CDR3 in DNA: TGTGCCAGCAGCTGGGGACCGCAGAGGGAGCAGTACTTC.

J is TRBJ2-6 and V is TRBV10-3; 7 bases agree with TRBD1. The CDR3 has 15 residues. Germline-derived CDR1 and CDR2 are ENHRY and SYGVKD. V shed 7 bases, J shed 1 base, and the junction held 4 bases outside the gene matches. CDR3 coding DNA: TGTGCCATCAAGGAGACAGGGTCTGGGGCCAACGTCCTGACTTTC. It yields the protein CAIKETGSGANVLTF.

This chain connects TRBV7-2 to TRBJ1-6; D remains unclear. The ends were cut back, 3 bases at V and 5 bases at J, with 17 bases in the middle. This CDR3 is built from 17 residues. Germline CDR1 reads SGHTA; CDR2 reads FQGNSA. The chain's CDR3 is CASSLVGILNNNSPLHF. CDR3 nucleotide sequence: TGTGCCAGCAGCTTGGTCGGGATTTTGAATAATAATTCACCCCTCCACTTT. The complete variable domain, with remaining parts taken from reference TRBV7-2 and TRBJ1-6, reads GAGVSQSPSNKVTEKGKDVELRCDPISGHTALYWYRQSLGQGLEFLIYFQGNSAPDKSGLPSDRFSAERTGGSVSTLTIQRTQQEDSAVYLCASSLVGILNNNSPLHFGNGTRLTVT.